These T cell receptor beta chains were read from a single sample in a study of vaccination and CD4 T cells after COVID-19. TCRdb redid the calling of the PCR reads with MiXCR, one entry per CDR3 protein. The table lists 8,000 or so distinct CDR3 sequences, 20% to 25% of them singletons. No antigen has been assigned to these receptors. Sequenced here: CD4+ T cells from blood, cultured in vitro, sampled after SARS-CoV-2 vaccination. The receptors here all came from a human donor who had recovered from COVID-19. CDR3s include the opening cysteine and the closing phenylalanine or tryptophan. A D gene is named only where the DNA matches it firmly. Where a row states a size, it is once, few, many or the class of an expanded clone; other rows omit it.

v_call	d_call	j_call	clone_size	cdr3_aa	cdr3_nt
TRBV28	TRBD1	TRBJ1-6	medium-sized	CASSRGTGGGSPLHF	TGTGCCAGCAGTCGAGGGACAGGGGGCGGTTCACCCCTCCACTTT
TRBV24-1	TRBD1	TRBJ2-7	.	CATRGQGNGEQYF	TGTGCCACCAGAGGACAGGGGAACGGCGAGCAGTACTTC
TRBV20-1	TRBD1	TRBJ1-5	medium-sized	CSALPLGGTGINSNQPQHF	TGCAGTGCTCTACCGCTGGGAGGGACAGGGATCAATAGCAATCAGCCCCAGCATTTT
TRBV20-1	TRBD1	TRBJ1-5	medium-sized	CSASDRGQPQHF	TGCAGTGCCTCCGACAGGGGGCAGCCCCAGCATTTT
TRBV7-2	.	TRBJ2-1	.	CASSLAGHNEQFF	TGTGCCAGCAGCTTAGCCGGACACAATGAGCAGTTCTTC
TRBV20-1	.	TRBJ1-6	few	CSANRLVSDNSPLHF	TGCAGTGCCAACAGACTGGTCTCCGATAATTCACCCCTCCACTTT
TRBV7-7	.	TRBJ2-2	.	CASSLAQGSGTGELFF	TGTGCTAGCAGCTTAGCCCAGGGGTCGGGCACCGGGGAGCTGTTTTTT
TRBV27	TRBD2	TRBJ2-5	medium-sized	CASSLSFSGGALETQYF	TGTGCCAGCAGTTTATCGTTTAGCGGGGGGGCTCTAGAGACCCAGTACTTC
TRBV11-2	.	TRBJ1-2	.	CASSSSPARAF	TGTGCCAGCAGCTCCTCCCCCGCTAGGGCCTTC
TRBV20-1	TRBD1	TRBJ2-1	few	CSASAGGAYNEQFF	TGCAGTGCTAGTGCAGGGGGCGCGTACAATGAGCAGTTCTTC
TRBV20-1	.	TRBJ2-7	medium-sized	CSAVLTTAPYEQYF	TGCAGTGCTGTCCTGACAACGGCTCCCTACGAGCAGTACTTC
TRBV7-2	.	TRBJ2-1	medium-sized	CASSLLRSEQFF	TGTGCCAGCAGCTTGTTGCGGTCTGAGCAGTTCTTC
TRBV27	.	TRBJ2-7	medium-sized	CASSPNAPYEQYF	TGTGCCAGCAGTCCCAACGCTCCCTACGAGCAGTACTTC
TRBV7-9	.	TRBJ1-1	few	CASSFEGGNTEAFF	TGTGCCAGCAGCTTTGAGGGGGGGAACACTGAAGCTTTCTTT
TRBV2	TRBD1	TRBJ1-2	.	CASSPQGGGVDGYTF	TGTGCCAGCAGCCCCCAGGGGGGAGGGGTGGATGGCTACACCTTC
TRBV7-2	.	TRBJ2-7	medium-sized	CASSLWGSVSEQYF	TGTGCCAGCAGCTTGTGGGGTAGCGTGAGTGAGCAGTACTTC
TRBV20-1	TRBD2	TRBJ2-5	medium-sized	CSARGGRSGGPQETQYF	TGCAGTGCTAGAGGAGGCAGAAGCGGGGGTCCGCAAGAGACCCAGTACTTC
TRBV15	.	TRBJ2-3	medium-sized	CATSRVGTSTDTQYF	TGTGCCACCAGCAGAGTTGGGACTAGCACAGATACGCAGTATTTT
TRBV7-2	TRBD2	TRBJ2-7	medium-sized	CASSLVAGGLYEQYF	TGTGCCAGCAGCTTAGTTGCGGGAGGTTTATACGAGCAGTACTTC
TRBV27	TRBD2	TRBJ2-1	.	CASSLSSGRASSYNEQFF	TGTGCCAGCAGTTTAAGTAGCGGGAGGGCCTCATCCTACAATGAGCAGTTCTTC
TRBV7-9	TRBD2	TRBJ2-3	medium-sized	CASSSWLAGYDTQYF	TGTGCCAGCAGCTCCTGGCTAGCGGGGTACGATACGCAGTATTTT
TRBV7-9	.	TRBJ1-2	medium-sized	CASSFRRLSYGYTF	TGTGCCAGCAGCTTTCGACGATTGAGCTATGGCTACACCTTC
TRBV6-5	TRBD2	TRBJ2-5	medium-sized	CASSYRRGGSETQYF	TGTGCCAGCAGTTACCGCCGGGGGGGATCGGAGACCCAGTACTTC
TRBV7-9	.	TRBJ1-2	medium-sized	CASRQQGRNYGYTF	TGTGCCAGCAGACAACAGGGAAGAAACTATGGCTACACCTTC
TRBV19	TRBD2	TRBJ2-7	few	CASSRERGAYEQYF	TGTGCCAGTAGTAGGGAGCGGGGCGCCTACGAGCAGTACTTC
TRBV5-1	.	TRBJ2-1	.	CASSLGSLGGPQYNEQFF	TGCGCCAGCAGCTTGGGGTCTCTCGGGGGGCCCCAATACAATGAGCAGTTCTTC
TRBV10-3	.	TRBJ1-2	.	CAISGSRADGYTF	TGTGCCATCAGTGGTTCACGGGCTGATGGCTACACCTTC
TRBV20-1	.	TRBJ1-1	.	CSVVRPGGRNTEAFF	TGCAGTGTCGTACGTCCCGGGGGGAGGAACACTGAAGCTTTCTTT
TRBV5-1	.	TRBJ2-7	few	CASRRDSSATYEQYF	TGCGCCAGCAGGCGGGACAGCTCCGCCACCTACGAGCAGTACTTC
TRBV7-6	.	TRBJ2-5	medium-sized	CASSVVFGGQETQYF	TGTGCCAGCAGCGTCGTGTTTGGCGGACAAGAGACCCAGTACTTC
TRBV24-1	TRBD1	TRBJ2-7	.	CATSVPGGYEQYF	TGTGCCACCAGTGTCCCAGGGGGCTACGAGCAGTACTTC
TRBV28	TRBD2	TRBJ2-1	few	CASTGTSRYNEQFF	TGTGCCAGTACAGGGACTAGCCGGTACAATGAGCAGTTCTTC
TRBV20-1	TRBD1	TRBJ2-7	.	CSANLGGGQGAVYEQYF	TGCAGTGCTAACCTGGGGGGGGGACAGGGGGCGGTCTACGAGCAGTACTTC
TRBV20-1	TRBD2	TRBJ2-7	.	CSARKLAGLSYEQYF	TGCAGTGCGAGAAAACTAGCGGGCCTCTCCTACGAGCAGTACTTC
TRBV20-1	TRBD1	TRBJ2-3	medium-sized	CSASYRGDTQYF	TGCAGTGCCAGCTACAGGGGAGATACGCAGTATTTT
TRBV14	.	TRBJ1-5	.	CASSQGGSHQPQHF	TGTGCCAGCAGCCAAGGCGGTTCCCATCAGCCCCAGCATTTT
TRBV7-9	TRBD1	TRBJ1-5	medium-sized	CASSNTPRQGGNQPQHF	TGTGCCAGCAGCAATACACCGCGACAGGGCGGCAATCAGCCCCAGCATTTT
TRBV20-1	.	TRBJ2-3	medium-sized	CSARVASTDTQYF	TGCAGTGCTAGAGTGGCTAGCACAGATACGCAGTATTTT
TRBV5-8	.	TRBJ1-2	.	CASRGYYGYTF	TGTGCCAGCCGCGGGTACTATGGCTACACCTTC
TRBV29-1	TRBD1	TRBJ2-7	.	CSVAGQLTSYEQYF	TGCAGCGTTGCGGGACAGCTTACCTCCTACGAGCAGTACTTC
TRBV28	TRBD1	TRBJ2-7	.	CASRGTGRSYEQYF	TGTGCCAGCAGGGGGACAGGGAGATCCTACGAGCAGTACTTC
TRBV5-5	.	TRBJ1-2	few	CASSLDGGNGYTF	TGTGCCAGCAGCTTGGACGGGGGGAATGGCTACACCTTC
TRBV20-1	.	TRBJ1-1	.	CSARKGQNTEAFF	TGCAGTGCTAGGAAGGGTCAGAACACTGAAGCTTTCTTT
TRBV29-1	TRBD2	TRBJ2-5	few	CSVGVAGGVLETQYF	TGCAGCGTTGGGGTAGCGGGGGGGGTTTTGGAGACCCAGTACTTC
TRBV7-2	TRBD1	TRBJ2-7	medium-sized	CASSPRQGAGEQYF	TGTGCCAGCAGCCCTAGACAGGGGGCGGGCGAGCAGTACTTC
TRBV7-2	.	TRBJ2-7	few	CASSRLRGGFEQYF	TGTGCCAGCAGCAGACTCCGCGGCGGTTTTGAGCAGTACTTC
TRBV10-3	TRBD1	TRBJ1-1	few	CAISSTGGMNTEAFF	TGTGCCATCAGCTCTACAGGGGGAATGAACACTGAAGCTTTCTTT
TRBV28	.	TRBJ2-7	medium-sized	CASIKAGEYPEQYF	TGTGCCAGCATCAAGGCAGGGGAATACCCCGAGCAGTACTTC
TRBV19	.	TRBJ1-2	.	CASRAQGMAYGYTF	TGTGCCAGTAGAGCCCAAGGGATGGCCTATGGCTACACCTTC
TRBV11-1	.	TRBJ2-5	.	CASSQQHPDRIQETQYF	TGTGCCAGCAGCCAACAACACCCAGACAGAATCCAAGAGACCCAGTACTTC
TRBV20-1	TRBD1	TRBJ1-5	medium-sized	CSAGDRQGATQPQHF	TGCAGTGCGGGGGATCGGCAGGGGGCGACTCAGCCCCAGCATTTT
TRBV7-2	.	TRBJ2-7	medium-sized	CASSLGVTAYEQYF	TGTGCCAGCAGCTTAGGGGTCACGGCCTACGAGCAGTACTTC